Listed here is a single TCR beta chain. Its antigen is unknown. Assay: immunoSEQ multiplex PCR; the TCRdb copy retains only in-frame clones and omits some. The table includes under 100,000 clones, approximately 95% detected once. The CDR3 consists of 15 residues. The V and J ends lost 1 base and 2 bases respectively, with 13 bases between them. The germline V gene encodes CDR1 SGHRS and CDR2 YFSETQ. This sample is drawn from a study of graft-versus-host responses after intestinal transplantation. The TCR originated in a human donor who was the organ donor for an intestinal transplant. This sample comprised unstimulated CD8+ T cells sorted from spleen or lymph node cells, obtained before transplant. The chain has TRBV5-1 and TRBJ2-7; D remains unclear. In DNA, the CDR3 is TGCGCCAGCAGCTTGATGTCAGGAAACCCCTACGAGCAGTACTTC. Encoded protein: CASSLMSGNPYEQYF.